This TCR beta chain comes out of a study of T-cell memory formation after mild COVID-19. The wider study: TCR clustering was largely donor specific.

This CDR3 is built from 13 residues. Germline CDR1 LGHNA, CDR2 YSLEER. Deletions cut 4 bases from V and 6 bases from J, with 11 bases between. Broader study findings: Among clones contracting day 15 to 85, CD4/CD8 was balanced, whereas later expanders leaned CD4+. CD4+ contracting clones were found mainly in CM and EM, and CD8+ ones in EMRA.

With constant-segment primers, 5'RACE yielded cDNA libraries of TCR alpha and TCR beta that carried sample barcodes and UMIs. TCRdb re-called the 5' RACE reads through MiXCR, storing one row per CDR3 protein. Of around 300,000 distinct CDR3 sequences in the sample, approximately 20% were seen once. In regard to this clonotype: Antigen: not known.

The chain combines TRBV4-3 with TRBJ2-3; D is unresolved. The sequencing input was PBMCs or a T cell subset sorted from them (not recorded which). The receptor's source is a man aged 18 to 29 who had mild COVID-19 (a few samples of this study predate the infection). Cell type and time point are not known. CDR3 sequence (DNA): TGCGCCAGCAGCCCGGACCCCGGGGATACGCAGTATTTT. This codes for CASSPDPGDTQYF.